The count of the clone carrying this TCR beta chain is one. In the authors' methods: Amplification of reference gene primers provided the estimated nucleated cell counts. TCRdb's copy holds only in-frame clones and misses some; the assay was immunoSEQ multiplex PCR. V and J calls and clone size are as listed in that table; D and trimming were resolved from the DNA. The sample holds about 130,000 clones, 70% to 85% seen once. The sample originates from a study of blood T cell repertoires in COVID-19. About the research overall: Acute-phase and convalescent COVID-19 samples originated in the United States, Italy and Spain. From T cells, B-cell-depleted T cells, or PBMCs came the material, which was cDNA or gDNA.

This clonotype was sampled from a woman of 80 years or more with acute or convalescent COVID-19. Sequences were obtained from peripheral blood.

The CDR3 nucleotides read TGTGCCAGCAGTTGGGCCGTACCCAGGGGCTTGGACATTCAGTACTTC. This gives the protein CASSWAVPRGLDIQYF. J is TRBJ2-4 and V is TRBV28; D is possibly TRBD1 (6 bases). Trimming removed 4 bases at V and 8 bases at J, with 21 bases between. Germline lookup yields CDR1 MDHEN and CDR2 SYDVKM. This CDR3 contains 16 residues.